This T cell receptor (beta chain) is drawn from a study of T cell responses to AZD1222 COVID-19 vaccine. Study-level results: It was only six AZD1222 recipients who were seropositive at baseline.

Using immunoSEQ multiplex PCR, the repertoire was profiled, and TCRdb retains in-frame clones only, with some absent. The sample contains more than 80,000 clones, under 90% of which appear only once. Trimming removed 4 bases at V and 4 bases at J, with 13 bases between. The CDR3 runs to 14 residues. Germline assignment: CDR1 SNHLY and CDR2 FYNNEI. In regard to this clone: Its antigen is unknown.

The sample in question was peripheral blood, obtained on day 0 of AZD1222 vaccination. This receptor was taken from an adult in good health. The chain joins TRBV2 to TRBJ1-1, with a possible D match to TRBD1 (5 bases). The CDR3 region is CASSVQGSGTEAFF. CDR3 bases: TGTGCCAGCAGTGTCCAGGGTTCGGGCACTGAAGCTTTCTTT.